The present T cell receptor beta chain was sequenced within a study of memory CD4+ T cells and cytomegalovirus serostatus. The CDR3 covers 13 residues. CDR1 and CDR2 from the germline V gene are SGHDT and YYEEEE. V was clipped by 0 bases and J by 1 base, with 3 bases between them. This clone was observed a few times. Profiled with immunoSEQ multiplex PCR; TCRdb holds only in-frame clones, not every one. The sample has fewer than 50,000 clones; around 78% are singletons. Single viable CD3+CD4+CD8-CD45RO+ cells were sorted as the memory CD4+ T cells. The sequence derives from an adult in good health and CMV-seronegative. The specimen was memory CD4+ T cells from blood. V usage is TRBV5-6 and J usage is TRBJ2-3; D gene uncertain. CDR3 coding DNA: TGTGCCAGCAGCTTGGTAGGCACAGATACGCAGTATTTT. Amino acids: CASSLVGTDTQYF. Filled out from reference TRBV5-6 and TRBJ2-3, the complete variable domain reads DAGVTQSPTHLIKTRGQQVTLRCSPKSGHDTVSWYQQALGQGPQFIFQYYEEEERQRGNFPDRFSGHQFPNYSSELNVNALLLGDSALYLCASSLVGTDTQYFGPGTRLTVL.